The 12 T cell receptor beta chains below all came from one sample that was sequenced in a study of blood T cell repertoires in COVID-19. Assay: immunoSEQ multiplex PCR; the TCRdb copy retains only in-frame clones and omits some. The sample contains about 480,000 clones, roughly nine tenths of which appear only once. The material sequenced was peripheral blood. Receptors originate from a young man with COVID-19, enrolled during active disease.

The V and J genes are TRBV4-2 and TRBJ2-7; D possibly corresponds to TRBD1 (6 bases). Per the germline V gene, CDR1 is LGHNA and CDR2 is YNFKEQ. The CDR3 loop spans 16 amino acids. The V end was cut by 1 base, the J end by 0 bases, with 13 bases between. The CDR3 reads CASSQARDTSSYEQYF. In nucleotides, the CDR3 is TGTGCCAGCAGCCAAGCCCGGGACACCAGCTCCTACGAGCAGTACTTC.

CDR3 DNA sequence: TGTGCCAGTAGTATGGGGGGTTATGGGGAAAAACTGTTTTTT. It codes for CASSMGGYGEKLFF. The rearrangement uses TRBV19 and TRBJ1-4; D possibly corresponds to TRBD1 (5 bases). The V end was cut by 3 bases, the J end by 8 bases, with 13 bases between. Per the germline V gene, CDR1 is LNHDA and CDR2 is SQIVND (reference sequence). This CDR3 contains 14 residues.

The V and J genes are TRBV27 and TRBJ2-3; 12 nucleotides match TRBD2. Germline-derived CDR1 and CDR2 are MNHEY and SMNVEV (reference sequence). CDR3 length equals 17 residues. The V and J ends lost 5 bases and 2 bases, in that order; junction bases with no gene match: 8. The CDR3 is CASSLHRTSGDTDTQYF. For the CDR3, the DNA is TGTGCCAGCAGTCTACACAGGACTAGCGGGGACACAGATACGCAGTATTTT.

J is TRBJ1-2 and V is TRBV12-5, with 7 bases aligning to TRBD1. Per the germline V gene, CDR1 is LGHNT and CDR2 is FRNRAP. Trimming removed 6 bases from V and 4 bases from J; junction bases left unmatched: 11. There are 15 residues in the CDR3. The CDR3 is CASGPRTGPIYGYTF. In DNA form, the CDR3 reads TGTGCTAGTGGCCCCCGGACAGGACCCATCTATGGCTACACCTTC.

The chain recombines TRBV3-1 (or the pseudogene TRBV3-2) with TRBJ1-3; tentative D call: TRBD1 (6 bases). This CDR3 is built from 16 residues. Germline V gene data show CDR1 as LGHDT and CDR2 as YNNKEL (reference sequence). V dropped 4 bases and J dropped 0 bases, with 13 bases sitting between them. CDR3 residues: CASSLPTGNSGNTIYF. In DNA, the CDR3 is TGTGCCAGCAGCCTTCCCACAGGGAACTCTGGAAACACCATATATTTT.

The DNA for the CDR3 is TGTGCCAGTAGTTGGGGCAGCCGCGTCCCCTACGAGCAGTACTTC. This encodes CASSWGSRVPYEQYF. The chain links TRBV19 to TRBJ2-7, with D possibly being TRBD1 (5 bases). The germline gives CDR1 LNHDA, CDR2 SQIVND (reference sequence). Between the trimmed V and J ends, which lost 5 bases and 2 bases, there was a span of 16 bases. The CDR3 consists of 15 residues.

The rearrangement joins TRBV27 to TRBJ1-2; 7 nucleotides line up with TRBD1. The germline gives CDR1 MNHEY, CDR2 SMNVEV (reference sequence). This CDR3 has 17 amino acids. Trimming took 5 bases from V and 3 from J; bases not matched to a gene: 15. The chain's CDR3 is CASSPNLGQEGYYGYTF. DNA of the CDR3: TGTGCCAGCAGTCCCAACCTCGGACAGGAAGGGTACTATGGCTACACCTTC.

The rearrangement links TRBV19 to TRBJ2-1, with 7 bases that match TRBD2. Germline values: CDR1 LNHDA, CDR2 SQIVND (reference sequence). This CDR3 is 17 amino acids long. After removal of 2 bases from V and 0 bases from J, the junction contained 7 bases not matched to a gene. Written as DNA, the CDR3 is TGTGCCAGTAGTATAATTAGGGGAGGGAGCTCCTACAATGAGCAGTTCTTC. This encodes CASSIIRGGSSYNEQFF.

CDR3 bases: TGTGCCAGCAGCAAGGACCTAGCGGGAGGTACGCAGTATTTT. Translated: CASSKDLAGGTQYF. The chain employs TRBV5-4 and TRBJ2-3; 11 bases match TRBD2. Germline CDR1 and CDR2: SGHNT and YYREEE (reference sequence). Germline trimming cut 4 bases from V and 8 bases from J; bases unmatched to any gene: 6. The CDR3 is 14 amino acids. The variable domain in full, completed from reference TRBV5-4 and TRBJ2-3, reads ETGVTQSPTHLIKTRGQQVTLRCSSQSGHNTVSWYQQALGQGPQFIFQYYREEENGRGNFPPRFSGLQFPNYSSELNVNALELDDSALYLCASSKDLAGGTQYFGPGTRLTVL.

The gene calls are TRBV5-1 and TRBJ1-5; D not resolved. Per germline, CDR1 SGHRS and CDR2 YFSETQ. Trimming removed 1 base at V and 2 bases at J, with 13 bases between. CDR3 length: 16 residues. The CDR3 DNA reads as TGCGCCAGCAGCTTGACGGCGGGAGAAGGCAATCAGCCCCAGCATTTT. Its translation: CASSLTAGEGNQPQHF.

This chain uses TRBV5-4 with TRBJ2-3, with TRBD2 identical over 10 bases. The CDR3 is 15 amino acids. The germline CDR1 and CDR2 sequences are SGHNT and YYREEE (reference sequence). The V segment lost 4 bases and the J segment 4 bases; nucleotides outside the gene matches: 6. CDR3 loop: CASSKREGLPDTQYF. DNA of the CDR3: TGTGCCAGCAGCAAGCGGGAGGGCCTCCCAGATACGCAGTATTTT. Full variable domain (remainder filled in from reference TRBV5-4 and TRBJ2-3): ETGVTQSPTHLIKTRGQQVTLRCSSQSGHNTVSWYQQALGQGPQFIFQYYREEENGRGNFPPRFSGLQFPNYSSELNVNALELDDSALYLCASSKREGLPDTQYFGPGTRLTVL.

V is TRBV11-3 and J is TRBJ2-2, with 13 bases fitting TRBD2. Germline V CDR1 and CDR2: SGHNT, YENEEA. The CDR3 is 15 amino acids. Trimming took 4 bases from V and 7 from J; bases not matched to a gene: 3. In nucleotides, the CDR3 is TGTGCCAGCAGCTCAAGACTAGCGGGAGGCGGGGAGCTGTTTTTT. Its translation is CASSSRLAGGGELFF.